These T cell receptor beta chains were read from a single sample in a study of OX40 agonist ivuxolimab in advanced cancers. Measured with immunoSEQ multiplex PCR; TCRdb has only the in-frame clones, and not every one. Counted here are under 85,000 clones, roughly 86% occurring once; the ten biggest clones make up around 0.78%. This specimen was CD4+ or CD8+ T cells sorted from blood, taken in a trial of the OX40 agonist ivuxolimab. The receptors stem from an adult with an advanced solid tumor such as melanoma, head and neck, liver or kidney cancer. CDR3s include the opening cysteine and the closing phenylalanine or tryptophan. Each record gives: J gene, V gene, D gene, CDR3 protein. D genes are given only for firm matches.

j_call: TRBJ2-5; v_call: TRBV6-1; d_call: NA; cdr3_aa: CASSEGRSPAQQTQYF
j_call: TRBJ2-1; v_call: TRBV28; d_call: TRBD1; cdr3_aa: CASIPGQGWNEQFF
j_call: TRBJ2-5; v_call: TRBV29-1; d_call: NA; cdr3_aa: CSVTRSGSQETQYF
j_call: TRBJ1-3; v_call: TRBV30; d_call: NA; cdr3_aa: CAWTAGLSGNTIYF
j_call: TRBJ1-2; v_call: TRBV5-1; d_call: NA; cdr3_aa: CASSSGQNYGYTF
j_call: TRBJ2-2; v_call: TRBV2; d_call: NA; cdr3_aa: CASSVTQGTTGELFF
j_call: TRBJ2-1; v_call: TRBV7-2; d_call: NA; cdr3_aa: CASSLMGDGENEQFF
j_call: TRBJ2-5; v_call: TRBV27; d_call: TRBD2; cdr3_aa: CASQTSGSLPGLAQYF
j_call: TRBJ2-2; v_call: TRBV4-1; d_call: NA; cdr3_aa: CASSQEAGQLNTGELFF
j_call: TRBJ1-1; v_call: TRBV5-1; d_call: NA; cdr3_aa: CASSLEGVSEAFF
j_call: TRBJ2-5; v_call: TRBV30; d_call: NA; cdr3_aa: CAWSGSFRGFQYF
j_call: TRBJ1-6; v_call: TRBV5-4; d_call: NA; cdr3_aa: CASSLDGANSPLHF
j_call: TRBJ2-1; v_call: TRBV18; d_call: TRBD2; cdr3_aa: CASFRTRGRAGNEQFF
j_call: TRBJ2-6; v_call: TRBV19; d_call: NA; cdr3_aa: CASSIVRNSGANVLTF
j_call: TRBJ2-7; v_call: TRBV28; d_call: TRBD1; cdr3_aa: CATGSGQGGYEQYF
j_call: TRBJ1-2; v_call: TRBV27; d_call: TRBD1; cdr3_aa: CASNPRGAGYGYTF
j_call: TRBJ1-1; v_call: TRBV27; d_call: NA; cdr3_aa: CASRVDRRNTEAFF
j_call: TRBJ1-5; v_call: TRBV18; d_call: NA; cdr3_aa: CASSPPSGWPQHF
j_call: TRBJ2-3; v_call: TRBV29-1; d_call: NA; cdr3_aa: CSVVGTTDTQYF
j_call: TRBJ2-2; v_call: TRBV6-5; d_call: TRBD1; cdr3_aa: CASSYTDRGVTGELFF
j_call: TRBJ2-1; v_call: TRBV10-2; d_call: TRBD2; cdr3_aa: CASSESGSGRNEQFF
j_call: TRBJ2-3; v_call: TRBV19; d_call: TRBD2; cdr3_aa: CASSTTSGSMTDTQYF
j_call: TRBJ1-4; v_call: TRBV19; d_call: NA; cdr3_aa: CASYQGTPQREKLFF
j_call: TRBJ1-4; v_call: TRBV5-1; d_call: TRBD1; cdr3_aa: CASSFYLGAGTGGLVDEKLFF
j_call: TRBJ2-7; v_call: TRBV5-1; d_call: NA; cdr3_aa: CASSTQDGGVYEQYF
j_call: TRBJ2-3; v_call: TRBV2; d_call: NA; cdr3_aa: CASVRADTQYF
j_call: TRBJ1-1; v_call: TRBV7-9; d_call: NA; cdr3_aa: CASSLGDEAFF
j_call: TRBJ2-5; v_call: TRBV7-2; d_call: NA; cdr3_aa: CASSLDALETQYF
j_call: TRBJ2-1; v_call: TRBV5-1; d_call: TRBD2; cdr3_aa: CASSLGSLAVTYNEQFF
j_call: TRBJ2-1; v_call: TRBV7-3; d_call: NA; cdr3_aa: CASSLFPRNEQFF
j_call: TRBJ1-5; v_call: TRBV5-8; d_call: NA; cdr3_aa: CASSPLPNSNQPQHF